These 25 T cell receptor beta chains came from one sample sequenced in a study of CD8+ T cells in alopecia areata. cDNA serving as the sequencing template came from extracted, reverse transcribed RNA. This table comes from immunoSEQ multiplex PCR, and its TCRdb copy is limited to in-frame clones, with some not included. The table shows under 250,000 clones, with around 50% occurring only once. The sample was CD8+ T cells sorted from blood. Receptors were obtained from a human donor in good health.

This rearrangement joins TRBV5-1 to TRBJ1-1; the D is unclear. The CDR3 is 12 residues long. Germline CDR1 is SGHRS and CDR2 is YFSETQ. With 1 base removed from V and 1 base from J, the gap between germline ends came to 2 bases. The CDR3 protein is CASSLSNTEAFF. CDR3 DNA: TGCGCCAGCAGCTTGTCGAACACTGAAGCTTTCTTT.

The chain carries TRBV11-2 and TRBJ2-5, with TRBD1 identical over 9 bases. Germline V CDR1 and CDR2: SGHAT, FQNNGV. The CDR3 covers 19 residues. The V and J ends lost 5 bases and 5 bases, in that order; junction bases with no gene match: 21. The CDR3 protein is CASSLRMGFRDREGETQYF. CDR3 in DNA: TGTGCCAGCAGCCTCCGTATGGGGTTTCGGGACAGGGAAGGGGAGACCCAGTACTTC.

V and J are TRBV4-1 and TRBJ1-2; 7 bases line up with TRBD1. Germline V gene lookup returns CDR1 MGHRA and CDR2 YSYEKL. This CDR3 comprises 15 residues. V dropped 0 bases and J dropped 8; count of bases not matched to a gene: 9. The CDR3 loop reads CASSQDRSQDRGYTF. DNA of the CDR3: TGCGCCAGCAGCCAAGATCGTAGTCAGGACAGGGGCTACACCTTC.

This clone was seen a handful of times. The rearrangement uses TRBV5-6 and TRBJ1-1; TRBD1 aligns across 7 bases. The CDR3 totals 12 residues. Germline V gene sequence: CDR1 SGHDT, CDR2 YYEEEE. J was trimmed by 11 bases and V by 3 bases; bases with no gene match: 7. CDR3 nucleotide sequence: TGTGCCAGCAGCTCCCGGACAGGCAGGGCTTTCTTT. Translating it yields CASSSRTGRAFF.

This rearrangement joins TRBV30 to TRBJ2-2, with D perhaps TRBD1 or TRBD2 (5 bases each). The V and J ends lost 4 bases and 6 bases respectively, with 15 bases between them. Germline V gene sequence: CDR1 GTSNPN, CDR2 SVGIG (reference sequence). The CDR3 totals 14 residues. The CDR3 DNA sequence: TGTGCCTGGACTTCCCCGGGGCAGGCCGGGGAGCTGTTTTTT. It translates to CAWTSPGQAGELFF.

The chain has TRBV29-1 and TRBJ2-3; D is tentatively TRBD1 or TRBD2 (6 bases each). The V gene's germline CDR1 is SQVTM and CDR2 ANQGSEA. The CDR3 sequence is 16 residues long. V lost 6 bases to trimming and J lost 3 bases, with 22 bases between them. In nucleotides, the CDR3 is TGCAGCGTCCGAGGGGGGTTGGAGGGGAGGACAGATACGCAGTATTTT. It specifies CSVRGGLEGRTDTQYF.

This clone was observed a handful of times. The CDR3, as DNA: TGTGCCAGCAGCGCGCGGGGGCAAGAGACCCAGTACTTC. The encoded protein is CASSARGQETQYF. The chain employs TRBV9 and TRBJ2-5; 7 positions agree with TRBD2. Trimming cost V 3 bases and J 2 bases; bases outside gene matches: 1. This CDR3 has 13 residues. In germline, CDR1 is SGDLS, CDR2 YYNGEE.

The chain links TRBV7-9 to TRBJ2-7; D is unresolved. V was shortened by 1 base and J by 3 bases, with 10 bases between the two germline ends. The CDR3 loop spans 14 amino acids. Germline CDR1 reads SEHNR; CDR2 reads FQNEAQ (reference sequence). CDR3 sequence: CASSLGPPFYEQYF. The CDR3 nucleotides are TGTGCCAGCAGCTTAGGTCCCCCATTCTACGAGCAGTACTTC.

The chain has TRBV27 and TRBJ1-2, with D hard to call. Per the germline V gene, CDR1 is MNHEY and CDR2 is SMNVEV (reference sequence). The CDR3 contains 14 residues. The ends were cut back, 2 bases at V and 0 bases at J, with 7 bases in the middle. The CDR3 reads CASSLAGPNYGYTF. CDR3 DNA sequence: TGTGCCAGCAGTTTAGCAGGTCCTAACTATGGCTACACCTTC.

V is TRBV29-1 and J is TRBJ1-1; the D is unclear. The germline V gene has CDR1 SQVTM and CDR2 ANQGSEA. CDR3 length: 13 residues. V lost 7 bases, J lost 5 bases, and 17 bases lay in between. The DNA of the CDR3 is TGCAGCGCCGAAGGGAGGGTAGGGACTGAAGCTTTCTTT. It yields the protein CSAEGRVGTEAFF.

This clone was counted between two and nine times. This rearrangement joins TRBV10-2 to TRBJ1-2, with 8 bases lining up with TRBD1. Germline trimming cut 0 bases from V and 6 bases from J; bases unmatched to any gene: 3. Germline values: CDR1 WSHSY, CDR2 SAAADI. This CDR3 comprises 14 residues. The CDR3 here is CASSESGTGDGYTF. As DNA, the CDR3 is TGCGCCAGCAGTGAGTCGGGGACAGGTGATGGCTACACCTTC.

The J gene is TRBJ2-3, the V gene TRBV2; D might be TRBD2 (6 bases). V gave up 7 bases and J gave up 6 bases, with 20 bases separating them. CDR1 and CDR2 from the germline V gene are SNHLY and FYNNEI. The CDR3 is made up of 15 amino acids. The chain's CDR3 is CASNPRGAGPDTQYF. The CDR3 DNA sequence: TGTGCCAGCAACCCACGAGGGGCGGGGCCTGATACGCAGTATTTT. The variable domain in full, completed from reference TRBV2 and TRBJ2-3, reads EPEVTQTPSHQVTQMGQEVILRCVPISNHLYFYWYRQILGQKVEFLVSFYNNEISEKSEIFDDQFSVERPDGSNFTLKIRSTKLEDSAMYFCASNPRGAGPDTQYFGPGTRLTVL.

The CDR3 region has the DNA TGTGCCAGCAGTGGAGGGCCCGAGAACGAGCAGTACTTC. It yields the protein CASSGGPENEQYF. The chain joins TRBV6-1 to TRBJ2-7; tentative D call: TRBD2 (5 bases). Germline CDR1 and CDR2: MNHNS and SASEGT. The CDR3 is 13 residues long. The V and J ends lost 4 bases and 5 bases respectively, with 12 bases between them.

This chain connects TRBV2 to TRBJ1-5; D uncertain. The CDR3 extends over 14 amino acids. The germline gives CDR1 SNHLY, CDR2 FYNNEI. Trimming removed 2 bases at V and 2 bases at J, with 7 bases between. The CDR3 DNA reads TGTGCCAGCAGTGAAATGGGTGGCAATCAGCCCCAGCATTTT. It yields the protein CASSEMGGNQPQHF.

The chain carries TRBV5-6 and TRBJ2-5; the D is unclear. V was clipped by 3 bases and J by 0 bases, with 0 bases between them. Germline assignment: CDR1 SGHDT and CDR2 YYEEEE. This CDR3 is 11 amino acids long. The CDR3: CASSYQETQYF. CDR3 DNA sequence: TGTGCCAGCAGCTACCAAGAGACCCAGTACTTC.

V usage is TRBV6-5 and J usage is TRBJ2-1; perhaps D is TRBD1 or TRBD2 (6 bases each). Germline V gives CDR1 MNHEY, CDR2 SVGAGI. This CDR3 comprises 13 residues. Trimming cost V 2 bases and J 8 bases, with 10 bases left between them. The CDR3 sequence is CASSYGGLYEQFF. DNA of the CDR3: TGTGCCAGCAGTTACGGGGGGCTCTATGAGCAGTTCTTC.

The chain carries TRBV5-1 and TRBJ2-5; a possible D gene is TRBD1 (5 bases). The germline CDR1 and CDR2 sequences are SGHRS and YFSETQ. This CDR3 spans 12 amino acids. V was clipped by 6 bases and J by 2 bases, with 8 bases between them. CDR3 protein: CASTDSQETQYF. The DNA of the CDR3 is TGCGCCAGCACTGACAGTCAAGAGACCCAGTACTTC.

The J gene is TRBJ2-1, the V gene TRBV9, with D possibly TRBD2 on 5 matching bases. Trimming removed 0 bases from V and 5 bases from J, with 9 bases in between. The V gene's germline CDR1 is SGDLS and CDR2 YYNGEE. The CDR3 loop spans 14 amino acids. CDR3 residues: CASSVELGDNEQFF. Written as DNA, the CDR3 is TGTGCCAGCAGCGTAGAACTCGGGGACAATGAGCAGTTCTTC.

There are many counts of this clone. J is TRBJ2-7 and V is TRBV19; TRBD2 agrees at 7 bases. The CDR3 covers 14 residues. Germline CDR1 and CDR2: LNHDA and SQIVND (reference sequence). V lost 4 bases, J lost 4 bases, and 7 bases stayed unmatched. In DNA, the CDR3 is TGTGCCAGTAGTACCGCGACGGGAGGTTACGAGCAGTACTTC. Protein product: CASSTATGGYEQYF. Full variable domain (remainder filled in from reference TRBV19 and TRBJ2-7): DGGITQSPKYLFRKEGQNVTLSCEQNLNHDAMYWYRQDPGQGLRLIYYSQIVNDFQKGDIAEGYSVSREKKESFPLTVTSAQKNPTAFYLCASSTATGGYEQYFGPGTRLTVT.

The chain recombines TRBV7-9 with TRBJ1-2; tentatively, D is TRBD1 (5 bases). Germline V gives CDR1 SEHNR, CDR2 FQNEAQ (reference sequence). The CDR3 is 12 residues long. V dropped 4 bases and J dropped 4 bases, with 7 bases sitting between them. The CDR3 protein is CASSWGVYGYTF. CDR3 coding DNA: TGTGCCAGCAGCTGGGGGGTCTATGGCTACACCTTC.

This clone was recorded a few times. This chain uses TRBV7-9 with TRBJ2-3; no reliable D call. V lost 5 bases, J lost 3 bases, and 9 bases lay in between. This CDR3 is 13 amino acids long. In germline, CDR1 is SEHNR, CDR2 FQNEAQ (reference sequence). CDR3 in DNA: TGTGCCAGCAGCCCTCCCCATACAGATACGCAGTATTTT. Protein: CASSPPHTDTQYF. Complete variable domain (other parts from reference TRBV7-9 and TRBJ2-3): DTGVSQNPRHKITKRGQNVTFRCDPISEHNRLYWYRQTLGQGPEFLTYFQNEAQLEKSRLLSDRFSAERPKGSFSTLEIQRTEQGDSAMYLCASSPPHTDTQYFGPGTRLTVL.

This clone was counted only a few times. The chain is built from TRBV30 and TRBJ2-3, with D perhaps TRBD1 (6 bases). In germline, CDR1 is GTSNPN, CDR2 SVGIG (reference sequence). The CDR3 loop spans 10 amino acids. V lost 7 bases and J lost 11, with 13 bases in between. As DNA, the CDR3 is TGTGCCTCGGACAGCCTAGAGCAGTATTTT. This codes for CASDSLEQYF.

This sequence joins TRBV4-1 and TRBJ1-2, with D possibly TRBD1 on 6 matching bases. This CDR3 spans 14 amino acids. The V and J ends lost 4 bases and 4 bases respectively, with 13 bases between them. Germline lookup yields CDR1 MGHRA and CDR2 YSYEKL. For the CDR3, the DNA is TGCGCCAGCAGCCCTTCCGGGGACATCTATGGCTACACCTTC. Protein: CASSPSGDIYGYTF.

This clone has just a few counts. The J gene is TRBJ2-5, the V gene TRBV18; 7 bases are shared with TRBD2. The CDR3 runs to 15 residues. The V and J ends lost 5 bases and 0 bases, in that order; junction bases with no gene match: 6. The germline CDR1 and CDR2 sequences are KGHSH and LQKENI. CDR3 sequence reads: CASSTTSGDQETQYF. The CDR3 bases are TGTGCCAGCTCAACAACAAGCGGGGACCAAGAGACCCAGTACTTC.

This chain links TRBV7-2 with TRBJ2-1; the D is unclear. Germline values: CDR1 SGHTA, CDR2 FQGNSA. The CDR3 spans 12 residues. V was cut by 4 bases and J by 6 bases, with 7 bases left in between. The DNA of the CDR3 is TGTGCCAGCAGCTCCGACGCCAATGAGCAGTTCTTC. This sequence encodes CASSSDANEQFF. The whole variable domain, filled in from reference TRBV7-2 and TRBJ2-1, reads GAGVSQSPSNKVTEKGKDVELRCDPISGHTALYWYRQSLGQGLEFLIYFQGNSAPDKSGLPSDRFSAERTGGSVSTLTIQRTQQEDSAVYLCASSSDANEQFFGPGTRLTVL.